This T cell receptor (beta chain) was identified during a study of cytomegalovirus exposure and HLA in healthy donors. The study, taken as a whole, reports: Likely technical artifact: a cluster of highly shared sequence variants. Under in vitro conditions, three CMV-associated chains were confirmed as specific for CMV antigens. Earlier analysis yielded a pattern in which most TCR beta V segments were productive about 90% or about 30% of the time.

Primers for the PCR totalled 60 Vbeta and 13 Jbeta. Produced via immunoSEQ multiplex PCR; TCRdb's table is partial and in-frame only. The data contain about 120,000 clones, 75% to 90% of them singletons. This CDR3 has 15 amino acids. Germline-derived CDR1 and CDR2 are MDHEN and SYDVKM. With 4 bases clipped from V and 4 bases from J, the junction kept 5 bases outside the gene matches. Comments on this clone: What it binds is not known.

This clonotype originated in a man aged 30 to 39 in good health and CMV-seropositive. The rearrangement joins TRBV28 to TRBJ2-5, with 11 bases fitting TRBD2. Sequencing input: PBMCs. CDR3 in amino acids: CASSSPTSGAETQYF. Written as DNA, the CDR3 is TGTGCCAGCAGTTCCCCGACTAGCGGGGCAGAGACCCAGTACTTC.